This T cell receptor beta chain was identified in a study of cytotoxic CD8 clonotypes in ibrutinib-treated CLL. Study in general: Samples averaged approximately 260,000 productive templates and 90,000 to 100,000 productive rearrangements.

Trimming took 11 bases from V and 4 from J; bases not matched to a gene: 11. CDR1 and CDR2 (germline): SNHLY, FYNNEI. The CDR3 sequence is 14 residues long. The method was immunoSEQ multiplex PCR; TCRdb's version includes in-frame clones alone and lacks a portion of them. The data contain about 140,000 clones, 75% to 95% of them seen just once; the ten biggest clones take up about a tenth. This clone was counted once. Antigen unknown. Findings and caveats of the study: With treatment, public clonotypes, which were uncommon, either contracted or remained stable.

This specimen was PBMCs, taken after 12 months of ibrutinib treatment. The source of this sequence is a human donor with chronic lymphocytic leukemia. The rearrangement joins TRBV2 to TRBJ1-5; 7 bases agree with TRBD1. The CDR3 here is CASTGQVGNQPQHF. The CDR3 nucleotides read TGTGCCTCAACAGGACAGGTAGGGAATCAGCCCCAGCATTTT.